This is a list of T cell receptor beta chains from one sample in a study of T cell repertoires in cytomegalovirus infection. TCRdb fed the reads into MiXCR, producing one record per CDR3 protein. The sample lists just under 550,000 distinct CDR3 sequences, about 30% occurring once. What was sequenced was PBMCs. These receptors were obtained from a human donor in good health (CMV status not recorded). Some clones in this sample may be carry-over from other donors' samples. Both conserved end residues are part of each CDR3. A D gene is named only where the DNA matches it firmly. Some rows have no size entry. The others give once, few or many, or a class for an expanded clone.

>TRBJ2-5|TRBD2|TRBV12-3/TRBV12-4|.
CASSRGGTSIGTQYF
TGTGCCAGCAGCCGAGGTGGGACTAGCATAGGGACCCAGTACTTC
>TRBJ2-6|TRBD2|TRBV11-2|once
CASRTIAGRANVLTF
TGTGCCAGCAGAACCATAGCGGGCAGGGCCAACGTCCTGACTTTC
>TRBJ2-7|TRBD1|TRBV7-2|many
CASSLDRGPSEQYF
TGTGCCAGCAGCTTAGACAGGGGACCTTCCGAGCAGTACTTC
>TRBJ1-2|.|TRBV24-1|few
CATSDSSWSGYTF
TGTGCCACCAGTGACTCCTCGTGGAGTGGCTACACCTTC
>TRBJ2-3|.|TRBV7-6|many
CASSLLVQGGADTQYF
TGTGCCAGCAGCTTATTGGTCCAGGGCGGTGCAGATACGCAGTATTTT
>TRBJ1-1|.|TRBV7-2|many
CASSERYTTEAFF
TGTGCCAGCAGCGAGCGGTATACCACTGAAGCTTTCTTT
>TRBJ1-1|.|TRBV30|once
CAWSQGITEAFF
TGTGCCTGGAGTCAGGGGATCACTGAAGCTTTCTTT
>TRBJ2-7|TRBD2|TRBV6-2/TRBV6-3|.
CASSYSSGGRLEQYF
TGTGCCAGCAGTTACTCGTCGGGAGGCCGCCTGGAGCAGTACTTC
>TRBJ2-1|.|TRBV20-1|few
CSARDDGDEQFF
TGCAGTGCTAGAGACGATGGTGATGAGCAGTTCTTC
>TRBJ2-1|TRBD2|TRBV30|.
CAWSKRAGVNNEQFF
TGTGCCTGGAGTAAAAGAGCGGGAGTCAACAATGAGCAGTTCTTC
>TRBJ2-3|.|TRBV24-1|.
CATSDPAGGTQYF
TGTGCCACCAGTGATCCAGCCGGCGGTACGCAGTATTTT